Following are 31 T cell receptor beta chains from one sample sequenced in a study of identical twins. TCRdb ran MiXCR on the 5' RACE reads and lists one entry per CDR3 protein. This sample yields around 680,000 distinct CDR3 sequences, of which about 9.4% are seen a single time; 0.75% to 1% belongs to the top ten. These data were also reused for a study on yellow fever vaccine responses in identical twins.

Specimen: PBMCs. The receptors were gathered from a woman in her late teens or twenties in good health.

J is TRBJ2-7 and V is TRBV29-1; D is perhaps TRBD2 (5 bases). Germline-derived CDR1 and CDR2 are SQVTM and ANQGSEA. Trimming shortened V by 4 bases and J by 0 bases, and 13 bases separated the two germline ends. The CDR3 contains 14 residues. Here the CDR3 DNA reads TGCAGCGTTGTGGAGGCAGCCAGCTCCTACGAGCAGTACTTC. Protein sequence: CSVVEAASSYEQYF.

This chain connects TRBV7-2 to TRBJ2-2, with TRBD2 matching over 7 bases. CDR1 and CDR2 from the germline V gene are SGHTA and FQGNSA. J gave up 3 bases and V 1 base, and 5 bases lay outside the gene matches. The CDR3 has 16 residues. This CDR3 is CASSLVTAGHTGELFF. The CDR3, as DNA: TGTGCCAGCAGCTTAGTTACAGCGGGGCACACCGGGGAGCTGTTTTTT.

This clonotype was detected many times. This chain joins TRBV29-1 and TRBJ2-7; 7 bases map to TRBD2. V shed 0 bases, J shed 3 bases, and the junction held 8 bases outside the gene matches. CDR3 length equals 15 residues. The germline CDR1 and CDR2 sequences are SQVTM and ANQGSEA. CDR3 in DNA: TGCAGCGTTGAAGATCCCAGCGGGAACCTCTACGAGCAGTACTTC. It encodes CSVEDPSGNLYEQYF.

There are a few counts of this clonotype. This CDR3 reads CASRGLAGFGELFF. Written as DNA, the CDR3 is TGTGCCAGCCGGGGACTAGCGGGATTTGGGGAGCTGTTTTTT. The chain has TRBV21-1 and TRBJ2-2; TRBD2 reflects the table's D call only, with no check against the DNA. TRBV21-1 is an annotated pseudogene. This CDR3 has 14 residues.

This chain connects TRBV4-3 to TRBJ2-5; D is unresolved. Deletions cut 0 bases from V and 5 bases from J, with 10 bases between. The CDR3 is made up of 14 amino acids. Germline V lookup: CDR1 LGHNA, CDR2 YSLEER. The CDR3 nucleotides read TGCGCCAGCAGCCAAGAAACGATGTCGGAGACCCAGTACTTC. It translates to CASSQETMSETQYF.

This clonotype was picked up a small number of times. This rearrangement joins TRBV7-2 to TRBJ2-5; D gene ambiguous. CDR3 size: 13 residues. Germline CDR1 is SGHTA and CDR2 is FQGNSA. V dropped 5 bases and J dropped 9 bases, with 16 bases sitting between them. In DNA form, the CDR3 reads TGTGCCAGCAGCAACTACGCCCTTGGGGCCCAGTACTTC. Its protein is CASSNYALGAQYF.

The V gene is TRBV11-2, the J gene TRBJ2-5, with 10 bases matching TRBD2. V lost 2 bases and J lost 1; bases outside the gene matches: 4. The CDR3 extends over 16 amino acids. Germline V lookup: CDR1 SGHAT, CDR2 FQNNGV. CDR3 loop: CASSLNLAGGQETQYF. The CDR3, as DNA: TGTGCCAGCAGCTTAAACTTAGCGGGGGGCCAAGAGACCCAGTACTTC.

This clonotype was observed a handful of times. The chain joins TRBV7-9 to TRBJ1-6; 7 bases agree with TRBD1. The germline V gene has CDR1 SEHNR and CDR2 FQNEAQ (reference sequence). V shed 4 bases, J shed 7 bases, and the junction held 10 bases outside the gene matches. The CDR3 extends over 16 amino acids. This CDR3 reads CASSSSVTGRNSPLHF. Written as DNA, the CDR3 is TGTGCCAGCAGCTCCTCAGTGACAGGGCGGAATTCACCCCTCCACTTT.

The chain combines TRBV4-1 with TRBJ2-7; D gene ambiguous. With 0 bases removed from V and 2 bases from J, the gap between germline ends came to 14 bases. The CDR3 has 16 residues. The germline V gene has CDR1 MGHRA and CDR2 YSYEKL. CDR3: CASSQDAKSTPYEQYF. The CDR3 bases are TGCGCCAGCAGCCAAGACGCTAAAAGCACCCCCTACGAGCAGTACTTC.

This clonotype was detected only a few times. The CDR3 sequence: CASSLGGGLGAFF. CDR3 bases: TGTGCCAGCAGTTTGGGGGGGGGATTAGGGGCTTTCTTT. The V and J genes are TRBV6-6 and TRBJ1-1; D may be TRBD1 (5 bases). The CDR3 covers 13 residues. Deletions cut 4 bases from V and 11 bases from J, with 17 bases between. Looked up from germline, CDR1 is MNHNY and CDR2 is SVGAGI (reference sequence).

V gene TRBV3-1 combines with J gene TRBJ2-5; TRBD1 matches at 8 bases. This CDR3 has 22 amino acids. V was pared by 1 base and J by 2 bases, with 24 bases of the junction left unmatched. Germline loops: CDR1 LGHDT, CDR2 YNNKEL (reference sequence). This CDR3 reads CASSQVEVLRQGTAKIQETQYF. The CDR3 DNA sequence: TGTGCCAGCAGCCAAGTTGAGGTTCTGCGACAGGGGACTGCGAAAATTCAAGAGACCCAGTACTTC.

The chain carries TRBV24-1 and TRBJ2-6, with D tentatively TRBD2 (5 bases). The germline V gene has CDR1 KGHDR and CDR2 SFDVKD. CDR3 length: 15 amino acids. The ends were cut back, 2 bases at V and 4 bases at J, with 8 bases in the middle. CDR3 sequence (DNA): TGTGCCACCAGTGATTCGGGGTCAGGGGCCAACGTCCTGACTTTC. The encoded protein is CATSDSGSGANVLTF.

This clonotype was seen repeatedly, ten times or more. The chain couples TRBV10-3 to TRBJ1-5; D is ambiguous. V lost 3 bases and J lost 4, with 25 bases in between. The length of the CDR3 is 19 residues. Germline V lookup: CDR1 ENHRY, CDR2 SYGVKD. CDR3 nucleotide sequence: TGTGCCATCAGTGATAGACGTTCTGGGGTACCGGCGATTAATCAGCCCCAGCATTTT. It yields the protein CAISDRRSGVPAINQPQHF.

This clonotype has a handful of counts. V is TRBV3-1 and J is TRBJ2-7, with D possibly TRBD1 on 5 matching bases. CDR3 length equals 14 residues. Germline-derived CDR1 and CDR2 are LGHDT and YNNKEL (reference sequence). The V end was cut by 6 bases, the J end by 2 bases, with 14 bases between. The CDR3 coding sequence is TGTGCCAGCAGTCGCTCCTCAGGGACCTACGAGCAGTACTTC. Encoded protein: CASSRSSGTYEQYF.

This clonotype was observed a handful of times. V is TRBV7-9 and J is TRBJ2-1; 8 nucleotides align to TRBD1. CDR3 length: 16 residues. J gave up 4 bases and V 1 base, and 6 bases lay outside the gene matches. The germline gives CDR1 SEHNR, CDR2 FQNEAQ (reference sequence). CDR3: CASSLGQGHRYNEQFF. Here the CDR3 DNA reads TGTGCCAGCAGCTTAGGACAGGGGCACCGATACAATGAGCAGTTCTTC.

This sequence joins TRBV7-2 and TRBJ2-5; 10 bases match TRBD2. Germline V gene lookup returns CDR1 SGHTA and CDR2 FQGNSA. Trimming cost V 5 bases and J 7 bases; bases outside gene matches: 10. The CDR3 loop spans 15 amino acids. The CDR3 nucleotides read TGTGCCAGCAGCCGTACTAGCGGGGTTGGAGTGACCCAGTACTTC. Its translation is CASSRTSGVGVTQYF. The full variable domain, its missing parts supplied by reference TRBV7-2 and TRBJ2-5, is GAGVSQSPSNKVTEKGKDVELRCDPISGHTALYWYRQSLGQGLEFLIYFQGNSAPDKSGLPSDRFSAERTGGSVSTLTIQRTQQEDSAVYLCASSRTSGVGVTQYFGPGTRLLVL.

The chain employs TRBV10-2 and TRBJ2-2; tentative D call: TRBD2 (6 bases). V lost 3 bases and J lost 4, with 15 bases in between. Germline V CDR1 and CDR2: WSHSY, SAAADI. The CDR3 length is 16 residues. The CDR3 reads CASSDPPGLSTGELFF. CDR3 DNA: TGCGCCAGCAGTGACCCACCGGGACTCTCCACCGGGGAGCTGTTTTTT.

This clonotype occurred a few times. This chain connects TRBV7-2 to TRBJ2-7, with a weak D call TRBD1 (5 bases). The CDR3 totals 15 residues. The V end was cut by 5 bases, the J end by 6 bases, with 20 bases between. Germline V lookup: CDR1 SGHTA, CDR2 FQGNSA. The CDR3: CASSSQAGIRSEQYF. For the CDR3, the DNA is TGTGCCAGCAGCAGCCAGGCAGGGATTAGGTCCGAGCAGTACTTC.

The CDR3 DNA sequence: TGCGCCAGCAGCCAAGCTAGGCAAGAGACCCAGTACTTC. As protein: CASSQARQETQYF. The chain links TRBV4-1 to TRBJ2-5; D is uncertain. Trimming took 1 base from V and 2 from J, leaving 5 bases between them. This CDR3 has 13 amino acids. The germline V gene encodes CDR1 MGHRA and CDR2 YSYEKL.

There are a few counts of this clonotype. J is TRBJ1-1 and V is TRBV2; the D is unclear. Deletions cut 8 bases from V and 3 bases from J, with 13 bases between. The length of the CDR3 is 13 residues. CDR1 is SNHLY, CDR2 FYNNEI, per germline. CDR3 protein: CASLLSSYTEAFF. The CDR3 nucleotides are TGTGCCAGCCTCTTATCATCCTACACTGAAGCTTTCTTT. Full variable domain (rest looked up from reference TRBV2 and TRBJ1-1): EPEVTQTPSHQVTQMGQEVILRCVPISNHLYFYWYRQILGQKVEFLVSFYNNEISEKSEIFDDQFSVERPDGSNFTLKIRSTKLEDSAMYFCASLLSSYTEAFFGQGTRLTVV.

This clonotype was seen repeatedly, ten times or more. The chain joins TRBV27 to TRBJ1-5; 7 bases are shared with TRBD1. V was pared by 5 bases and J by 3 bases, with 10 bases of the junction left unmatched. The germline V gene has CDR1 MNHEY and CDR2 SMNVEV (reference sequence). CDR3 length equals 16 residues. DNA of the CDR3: TGTGCCAGCAGTCCCTCGGCGGGACAGCACAATCAGCCCCAGCATTTT. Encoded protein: CASSPSAGQHNQPQHF.

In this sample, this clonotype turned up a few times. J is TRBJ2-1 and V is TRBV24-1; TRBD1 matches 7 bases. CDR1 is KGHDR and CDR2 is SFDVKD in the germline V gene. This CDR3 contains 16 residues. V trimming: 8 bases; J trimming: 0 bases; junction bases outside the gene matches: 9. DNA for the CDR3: TGTGCCACCAACGCAAGGGACAGTAGCTCCTACAATGAGCAGTTCTTC. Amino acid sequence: CATNARDSSSYNEQFF.

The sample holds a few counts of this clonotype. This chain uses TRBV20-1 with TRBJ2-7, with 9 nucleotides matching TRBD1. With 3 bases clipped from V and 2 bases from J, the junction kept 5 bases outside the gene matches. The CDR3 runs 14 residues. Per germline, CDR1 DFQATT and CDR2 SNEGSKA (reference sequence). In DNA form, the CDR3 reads TGCAGTGCTAGTCCCGGGACAGGGCCCTACGAGCAGTACTTC. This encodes CSASPGTGPYEQYF.

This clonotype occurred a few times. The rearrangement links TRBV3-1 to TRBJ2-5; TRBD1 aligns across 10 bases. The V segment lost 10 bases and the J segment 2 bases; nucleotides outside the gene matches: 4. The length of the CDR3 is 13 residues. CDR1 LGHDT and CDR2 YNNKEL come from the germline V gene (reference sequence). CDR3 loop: CATADRGQETQYF. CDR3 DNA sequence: TGTGCCACCGCGGACAGGGGGCAAGAGACCCAGTACTTC.

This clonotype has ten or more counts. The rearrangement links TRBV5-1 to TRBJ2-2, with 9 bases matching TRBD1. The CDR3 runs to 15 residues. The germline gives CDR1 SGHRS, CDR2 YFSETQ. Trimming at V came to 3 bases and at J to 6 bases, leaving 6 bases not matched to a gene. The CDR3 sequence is CASSSQGANAGELFF. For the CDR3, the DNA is TGCGCCAGCAGCTCACAGGGGGCTAACGCCGGGGAGCTGTTTTTT.

CDR3 region: CASSFRTSGTDTQYF. CDR3 bases: TGCGCCAGCAGCTTTCGGACTTCGGGCACAGATACGCAGTATTTT. The chain carries TRBV5-1 and TRBJ2-3; D is perhaps TRBD2 (5 bases). Trimming shortened V by 2 bases and J by 1 base, and 11 bases separated the two germline ends. This CDR3 is 15 amino acids long. CDR1 is SGHRS, CDR2 YFSETQ, per germline.

The chain's CDR3 is CASYGPNNQETQYF. The DNA of the CDR3 is TGTGCCAGCTACGGACCCAATAACCAAGAGACCCAGTACTTC. The chain uses TRBV5-5 and TRBJ2-5; D unclear. The CDR3 consists of 14 residues. Between the trimmed V and J ends, which lost 7 bases and 0 bases, there was a span of 13 bases. Germline CDR1 and CDR2: SGHKS and YYEKEE (reference sequence). The whole variable domain, filled in from reference TRBV5-5 and TRBJ2-5, reads DAGVTQSPTHLIKTRGQQVTLRCSPISGHKSVSWYQQVLGQGPQFIFQYYEKEERGRGNFPDRFSARQFPNYSSELNVNALLLGDSALYLCASYGPNNQETQYFGPGTRLLVL.

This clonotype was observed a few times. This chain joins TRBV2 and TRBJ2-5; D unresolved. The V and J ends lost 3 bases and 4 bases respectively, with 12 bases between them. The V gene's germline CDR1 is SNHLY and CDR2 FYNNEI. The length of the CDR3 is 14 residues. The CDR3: CASSDWVVAETQYF. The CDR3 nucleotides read TGTGCCAGCAGTGATTGGGTTGTAGCAGAGACCCAGTACTTC.

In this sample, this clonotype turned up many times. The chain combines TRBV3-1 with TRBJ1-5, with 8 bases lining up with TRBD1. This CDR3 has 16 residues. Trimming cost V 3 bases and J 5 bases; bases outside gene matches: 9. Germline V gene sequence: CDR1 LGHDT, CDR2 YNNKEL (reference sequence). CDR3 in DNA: TGTGCCAGCAGCCAGCAAGGCAGGGGACAGGATCAGCCCCAGCATTTT. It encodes CASSQQGRGQDQPQHF.

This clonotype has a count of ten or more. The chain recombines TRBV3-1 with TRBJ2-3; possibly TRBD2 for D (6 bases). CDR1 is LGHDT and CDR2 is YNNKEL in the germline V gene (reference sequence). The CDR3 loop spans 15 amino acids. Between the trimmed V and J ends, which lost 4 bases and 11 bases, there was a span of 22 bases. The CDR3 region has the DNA TGTGCCAGCAGCCGGAGTGACGGGAGTAAGAAGAAGCAGTATTTT. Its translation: CASSRSDGSKKKQYF.

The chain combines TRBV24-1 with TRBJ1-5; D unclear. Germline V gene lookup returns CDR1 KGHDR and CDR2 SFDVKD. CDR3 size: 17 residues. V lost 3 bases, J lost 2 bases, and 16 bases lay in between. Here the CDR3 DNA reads TGTGCCACCAGTGATCAAAATCCCCCTGGGTGCAATCAGCCCCAGCATTTT. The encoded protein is CATSDQNPPGCNQPQHF.